The clone carrying this T cell receptor beta chain showed up just once. Profiled with immunoSEQ multiplex PCR; TCRdb holds only in-frame clones, not every one. The sample shows 100,000 to 150,000 clones, approximately 86% of them seen only once. The sample belongs to a study of blood T cell repertoires in COVID-19. The overall study: Samples representing acute and convalescent COVID-19 were sourced from the United States, Italy and Spain. In each case, the material was cDNA or gDNA derived from T cells, B-cell-depleted T cells, or PBMCs.

The V segment lost 5 bases and the J segment 6 bases; nucleotides outside the gene matches: 4. The CDR3 has 13 residues. J is TRBJ2-4 and V is TRBV12-3 or TRBV12-4; 7 bases are a match to TRBD1. The material sequenced was peripheral blood. The source is a woman between 70 and 85 years old with COVID-19, enrolled during active disease. CDR3 loop: CASSPRQGNIQYF. The CDR3 DNA is TGTGCCAGCAGTCCTCGACAGGGAAACATTCAGTACTTC.